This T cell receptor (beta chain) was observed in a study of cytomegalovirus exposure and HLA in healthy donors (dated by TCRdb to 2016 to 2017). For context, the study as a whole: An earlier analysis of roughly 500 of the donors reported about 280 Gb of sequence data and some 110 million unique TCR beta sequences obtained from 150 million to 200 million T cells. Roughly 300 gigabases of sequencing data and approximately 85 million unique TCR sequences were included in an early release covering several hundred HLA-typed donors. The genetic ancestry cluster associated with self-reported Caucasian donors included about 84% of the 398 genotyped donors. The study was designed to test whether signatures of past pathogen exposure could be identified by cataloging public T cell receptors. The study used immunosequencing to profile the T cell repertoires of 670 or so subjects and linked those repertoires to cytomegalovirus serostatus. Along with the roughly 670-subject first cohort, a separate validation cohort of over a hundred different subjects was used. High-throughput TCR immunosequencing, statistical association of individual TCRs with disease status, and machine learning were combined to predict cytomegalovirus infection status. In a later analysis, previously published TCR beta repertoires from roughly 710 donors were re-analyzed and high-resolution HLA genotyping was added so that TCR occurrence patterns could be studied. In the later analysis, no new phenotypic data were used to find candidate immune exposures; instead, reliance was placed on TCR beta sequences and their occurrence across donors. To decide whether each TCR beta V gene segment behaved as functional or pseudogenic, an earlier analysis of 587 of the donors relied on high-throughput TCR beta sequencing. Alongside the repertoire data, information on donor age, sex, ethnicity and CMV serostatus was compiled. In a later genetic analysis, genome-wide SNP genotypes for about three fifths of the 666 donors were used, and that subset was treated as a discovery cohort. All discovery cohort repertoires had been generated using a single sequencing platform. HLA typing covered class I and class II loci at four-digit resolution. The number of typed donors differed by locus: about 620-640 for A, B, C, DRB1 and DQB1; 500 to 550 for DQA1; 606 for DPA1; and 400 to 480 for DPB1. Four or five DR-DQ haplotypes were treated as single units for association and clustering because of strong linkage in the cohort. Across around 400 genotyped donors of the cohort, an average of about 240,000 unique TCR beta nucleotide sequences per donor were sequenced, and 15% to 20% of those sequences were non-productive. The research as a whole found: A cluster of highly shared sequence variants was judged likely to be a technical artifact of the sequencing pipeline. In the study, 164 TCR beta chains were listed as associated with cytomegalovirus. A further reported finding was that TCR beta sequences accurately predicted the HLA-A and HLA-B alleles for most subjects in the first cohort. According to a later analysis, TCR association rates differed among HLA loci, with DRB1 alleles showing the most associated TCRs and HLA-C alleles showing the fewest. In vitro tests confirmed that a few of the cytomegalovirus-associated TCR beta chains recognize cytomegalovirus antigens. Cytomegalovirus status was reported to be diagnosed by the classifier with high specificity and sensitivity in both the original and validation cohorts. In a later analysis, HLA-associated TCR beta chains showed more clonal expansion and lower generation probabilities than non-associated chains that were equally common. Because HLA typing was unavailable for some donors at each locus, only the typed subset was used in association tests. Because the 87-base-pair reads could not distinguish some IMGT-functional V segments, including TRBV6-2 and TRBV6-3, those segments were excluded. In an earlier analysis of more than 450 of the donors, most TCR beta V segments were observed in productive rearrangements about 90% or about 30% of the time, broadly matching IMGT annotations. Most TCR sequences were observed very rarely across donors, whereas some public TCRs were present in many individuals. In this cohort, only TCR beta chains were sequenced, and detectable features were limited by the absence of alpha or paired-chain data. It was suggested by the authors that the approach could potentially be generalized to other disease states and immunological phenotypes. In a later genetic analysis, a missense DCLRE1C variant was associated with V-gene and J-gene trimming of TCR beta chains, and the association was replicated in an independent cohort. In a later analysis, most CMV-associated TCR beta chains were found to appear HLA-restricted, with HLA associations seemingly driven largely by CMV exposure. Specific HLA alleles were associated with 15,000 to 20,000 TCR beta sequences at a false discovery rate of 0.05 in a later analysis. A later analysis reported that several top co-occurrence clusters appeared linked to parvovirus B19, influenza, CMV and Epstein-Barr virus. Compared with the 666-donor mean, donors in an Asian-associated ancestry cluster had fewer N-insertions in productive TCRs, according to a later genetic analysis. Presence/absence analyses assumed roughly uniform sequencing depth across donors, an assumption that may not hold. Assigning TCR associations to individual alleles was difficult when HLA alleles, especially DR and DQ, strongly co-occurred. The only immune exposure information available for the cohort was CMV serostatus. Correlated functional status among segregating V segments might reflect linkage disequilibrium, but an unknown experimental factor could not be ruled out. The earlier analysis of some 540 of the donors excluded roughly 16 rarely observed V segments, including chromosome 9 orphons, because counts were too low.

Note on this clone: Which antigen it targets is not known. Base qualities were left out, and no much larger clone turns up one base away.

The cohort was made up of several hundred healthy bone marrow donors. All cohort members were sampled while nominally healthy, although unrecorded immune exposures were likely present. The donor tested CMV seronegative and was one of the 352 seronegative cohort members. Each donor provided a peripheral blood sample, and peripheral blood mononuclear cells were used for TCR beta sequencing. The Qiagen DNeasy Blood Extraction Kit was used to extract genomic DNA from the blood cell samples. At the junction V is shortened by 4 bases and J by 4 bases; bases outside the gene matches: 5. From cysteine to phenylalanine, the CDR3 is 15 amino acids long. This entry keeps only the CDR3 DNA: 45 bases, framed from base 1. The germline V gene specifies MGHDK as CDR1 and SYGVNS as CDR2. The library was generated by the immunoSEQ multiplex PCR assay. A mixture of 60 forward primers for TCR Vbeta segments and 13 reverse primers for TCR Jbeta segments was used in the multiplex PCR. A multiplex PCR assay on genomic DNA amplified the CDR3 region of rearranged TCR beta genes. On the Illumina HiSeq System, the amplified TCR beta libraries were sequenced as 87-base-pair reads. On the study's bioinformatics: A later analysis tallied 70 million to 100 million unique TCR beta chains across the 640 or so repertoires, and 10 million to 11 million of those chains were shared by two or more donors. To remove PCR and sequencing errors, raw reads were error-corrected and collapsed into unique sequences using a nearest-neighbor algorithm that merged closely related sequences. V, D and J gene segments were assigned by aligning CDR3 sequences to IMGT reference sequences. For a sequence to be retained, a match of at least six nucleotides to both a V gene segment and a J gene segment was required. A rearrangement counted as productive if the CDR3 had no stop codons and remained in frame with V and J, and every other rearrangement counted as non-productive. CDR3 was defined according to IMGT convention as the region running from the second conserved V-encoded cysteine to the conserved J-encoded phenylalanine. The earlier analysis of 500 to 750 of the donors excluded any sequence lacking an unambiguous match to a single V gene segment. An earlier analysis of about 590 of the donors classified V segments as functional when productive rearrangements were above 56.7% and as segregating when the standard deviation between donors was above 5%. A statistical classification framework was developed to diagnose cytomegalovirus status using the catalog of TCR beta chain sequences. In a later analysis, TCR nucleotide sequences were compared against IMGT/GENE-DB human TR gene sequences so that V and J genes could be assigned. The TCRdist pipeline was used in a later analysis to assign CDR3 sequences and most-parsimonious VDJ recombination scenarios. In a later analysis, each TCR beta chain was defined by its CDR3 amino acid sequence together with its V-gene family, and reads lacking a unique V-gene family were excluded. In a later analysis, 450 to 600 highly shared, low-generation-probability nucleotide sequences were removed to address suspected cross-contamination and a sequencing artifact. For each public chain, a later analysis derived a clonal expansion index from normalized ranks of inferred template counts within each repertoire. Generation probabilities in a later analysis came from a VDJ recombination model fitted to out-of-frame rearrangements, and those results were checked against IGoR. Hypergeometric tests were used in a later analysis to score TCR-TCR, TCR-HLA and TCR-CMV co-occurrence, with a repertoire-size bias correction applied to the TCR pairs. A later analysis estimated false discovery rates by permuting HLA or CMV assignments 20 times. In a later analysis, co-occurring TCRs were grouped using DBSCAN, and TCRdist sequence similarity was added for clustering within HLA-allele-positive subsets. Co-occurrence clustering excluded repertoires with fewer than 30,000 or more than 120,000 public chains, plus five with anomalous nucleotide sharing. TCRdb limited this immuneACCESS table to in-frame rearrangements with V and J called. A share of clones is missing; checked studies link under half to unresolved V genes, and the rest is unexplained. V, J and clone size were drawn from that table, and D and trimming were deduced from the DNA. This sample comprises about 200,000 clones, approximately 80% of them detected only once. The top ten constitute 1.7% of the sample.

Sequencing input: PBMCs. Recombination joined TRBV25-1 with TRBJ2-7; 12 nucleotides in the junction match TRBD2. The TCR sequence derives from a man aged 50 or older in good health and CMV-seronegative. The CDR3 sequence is CASSVQTSGGYEQYF. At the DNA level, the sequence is TGTGCCAGCAGTGTTCAGACTAGCGGGGGATACGAGCAGTACTTC.